A selection of T cell receptor beta chains follows, all from one sample in a study of radiation and T cells in renal cell carcinoma. Sequencing used immunoSEQ multiplex PCR; TCRdb keeps in-frame clones, though not all of them. The sample lists under 150,000 clones; approximately 80% were seen once. Specimen: blood, collected from a patient whose treatment included radiotherapy and nephrectomy. The receptor set was obtained from a woman in her sixties or seventies with renal cell carcinoma. Both conserved end residues are part of each CDR3. The order of the fields is J gene, V gene, clone size, D gene, CDR3 DNA, CDR3 protein. The D gene is left open where the match is weak. Expanded clones get a size class; other rows say once, few or many, or leave the size out.

TRBJ1-1 | TRBV5-8 | - | - | TGTGCCAGCAGCTTTCCGGGACCCTTGGGCACTGAAGCTTTCTTT | CASSFPGPLGTEAFF
TRBJ1-1 | TRBV4-3 | - | - | TGCGCCAGCAGCCAAGATGTCGGCAGCGACACTGAAGCTTTCTTT | CASSQDVGSDTEAFF
TRBJ2-2 | TRBV27 | - | - | TGTGCCAGCAGCCCGACCGGGACGGTGAACACCGGGGAGCTGTTTTTT | CASSPTGTVNTGELFF
TRBJ2-3 | TRBV19 | - | TRBD1 | TGTGCCAGTAGTATACGACAGGGGTCTTCCACAGATACGCAGTATTTT | CASSIRQGSSTDTQYF
TRBJ2-3 | TRBV19 | - | TRBD2 | TGTGCCAGTAGTTTGGGGAGGGCCACAGATACGCAGTATTTT | CASSLGRATDTQYF
TRBJ1-6 | TRBV2 | - | TRBD1 | TGTGCCAGCAGTGCGGCAGGGGGCCGAAATTCACCCCTCCACTTT | CASSAAGGRNSPLHF
TRBJ2-3 | TRBV7-3 | once | - | TGTGCCAGCAGCCCCGGACCCGGAGGGGCAGATACGCAGTATTTT | CASSPGPGGADTQYF
TRBJ2-6 | TRBV5-1 | - | - | TGCGCCAGCAGCCTACAGGGAGACGGGGCCAACGTCCTGACTTTC | CASSLQGDGANVLTF
TRBJ2-2 | TRBV19 | - | - | TGTGCCAGTAGGAAGGTCCGGGCTGGAGTCACCGGGGAGCTGTTTTTT | CASRKVRAGVTGELFF
TRBJ1-1 | TRBV9 | few | - | TGTGCCAGCAGCGTAGCGCCCTCCCGGGGCACTGAAGCTTTCTTT | CASSVAPSRGTEAFF
TRBJ2-7 | TRBV27 | - | - | TGTGCCAGCAGTCCCACAGGGGGGGCCGTCTACGAGCAGTACTTC | CASSPTGGAVYEQYF
TRBJ1-4 | TRBV10-3 | once | - | TGTGCCATCAGCGTATATAATGAAAAACTGTTTTTT | CAISVYNEKLFF
TRBJ1-5 | TRBV6-1 | - | TRBD1 | TGTGCCAGCAGTGAGTTGACAGGGGGCAATGTCCAGCATTTT | CASSELTGGNVQHF
TRBJ1-2 | TRBV7-9 | - | - | TGTGCCAGCAGCCTCCCCGCTGACCAGGCGGGCTACACCTTC | CASSLPADQAGYTF
TRBJ1-1 | TRBV5-5 | - | TRBD1 | TGTGCCAGCAGCTTGGATAGGACAGGGTATCGAGCTTTCTTT | CASSLDRTGYRAFF
TRBJ1-3 | TRBV19 | - | TRBD1 | TGTGCCAGTAGTAACCCCAGGGGGACTGGAAACACCATATATTTT | CASSNPRGTGNTIYF
TRBJ2-5 | TRBV6-5 | - | - | TGTGCCAGCAGTCTTCGACAGCAAGAGACCCAGTACTTC | CASSLRQQETQYF
TRBJ2-3 | TRBV2 | - | TRBD1 | TGTGCCACCTCAAGACAGGGAGGCACAGATACGCAGTATTTT | CATSRQGGTDTQYF
TRBJ1-1 | TRBV7-3 | once | - | TGTGCCAGCAGCTTACGGTGGCAGGGAGACACTGAAGCTTTCTTT | CASSLRWQGDTEAFF
TRBJ1-1 | TRBV6-1 | - | - | TGTGCCAGCACCCTTGAGTGGAGAAATGAAGCTTTCTTT | CASTLEWRNEAFF
TRBJ2-5 | TRBV27 | - | - | TGTGCCAGCAGTCTCGTTCGGAATAGACAAGAGACCCAGTACTTC | CASSLVRNRQETQYF
TRBJ1-2 | TRBV4-3 | - | - | TGCGCCAGCAGCCAAGGTCCCTTGCAGACGGGGAACTATGGCTACACCTTC | CASSQGPLQTGNYGYTF
TRBJ2-3 | TRBV27 | - | TRBD2 | TGTGCCAGCTCCAGAAGCGGGAGTTTGGCAGATACGCAGTATTTT | CASSRSGSLADTQYF
TRBJ1-1 | TRBV6-5 | - | - | TGTGCCAGCAGTCGTGACAGGCGGAACACTGAAGCTTTCTTT | CASSRDRRNTEAFF
TRBJ1-1 | TRBV5-4 | - | TRBD1 | TGTGCCAGCAGCACCACAGGGGGCACTGAAGCTTTCTTT | CASSTTGGTEAFF
TRBJ1-6 | TRBV9 | - | TRBD1 | TGTGCCAGCAGCTTCCGACAGGGCGATAATTCACCCCTCCACTTT | CASSFRQGDNSPLHF
TRBJ2-1 | TRBV28 | - | - | TGTGCCAGCAGTTCCTCCCAGGTCTTCTCCTACAATGAGCAGTTCTTC | CASSSSQVFSYNEQFF